Below are 2 T cell receptor beta chains sequenced from a single sample in a study of blood T cell repertoires in COVID-19. Using immunoSEQ multiplex PCR, the repertoire was profiled, and TCRdb retains in-frame clones only, with some absent. This table holds about 280,000 clones, around nine tenths found once. The material sequenced was PBMCs or T cells enriched from blood (not recorded which). The origin of the receptors is a woman aged 40 to 49 who had recovered from COVID-19.

The chain is built from TRBV9 and TRBJ2-5; 8 bases match TRBD1. Germline lookup yields CDR1 SGDLS and CDR2 YYNGEE. V lost 3 bases to trimming and J lost 4 bases; unmatched junction nucleotides: 8. This CDR3 has 15 amino acids. CDR3 DNA sequence: TGTGCCAGCAGCGCCCGGACAGGGTTTGGAGAGACCCAGTACTTC. Translating gives CASSARTGFGETQYF.

The gene calls are TRBV5-1 and TRBJ1-3; perhaps TRBD1 as D (6 bases). This CDR3 comprises 15 residues. The germline V and J ends were trimmed by 2 bases and 0 bases, with 9 bases remaining between them. The germline V gene encodes CDR1 SGHRS and CDR2 YFSETQ. CDR3 sequence reads: CASSFEGDSGNTIYF. The CDR3 DNA reads as TGCGCCAGCAGCTTCGAGGGGGACTCTGGAAACACCATATATTTT.